This T cell receptor (beta chain) was sequenced for a study of T cell clusters in autoimmune cytopenias (dated by TCRdb to the late 2010s). Regarding the study in general: Healthy donor controls had a mean age of roughly 50 years and a median age of approximately 62 years, with about half of the roughly 45 female. The goal of the study was to determine whether autoimmune cytopenia patients have a disease-specific immune repertoire signature that could serve as a blood-based biomarker. Alongside healthy, CLL and autoimmune hepatitis controls, autoimmune cytopenia patients had their peripheral blood TRB and IGH repertoires sequenced at active disease and again during treatment follow-up. The median TRB sequencing depth was around 50,000 reads per sample, and the median number of distinct TRB clonotypes was a few thousand per sample. For primary cytopenia the controls were 25 to 30 age-matched healthy donors, whereas for secondary cytopenia the controls were more than eleven age-matched CLL patients. Autoimmune hepatitis repertoires were compared against about two dozen age- and sex-matched healthy donors.

Each sample's TRB amplification started from about 250 ng of peripheral blood genomic DNA, which corresponds to tens of thousands of genome equivalents. The paper's findings and limits, for the study overall: In the comparison of secondary cytopenia with CLL, no cluster-lack signature showed up, apparently because the dominant lymphoma-associated repertoire masked the signature. About 3.3-fold more exclusive TRB clusters were observed in healthy donors than in active autoimmune hepatitis patients, consistent with an autoimmunity-wide signature. GLIPH results suggested that primary autoimmune cytopenia patients were missing physiological T cell clusters, with under 55 clusters found only in healthy donors compared with more than 15 found only in patients. The T cell clusters were defined in silico only, and their functional role remained to be validated experimentally. The TRB repertoire shifts, including less even repertoires in secondary cytopenia and CLL, mostly reflected lymphoma bias and not autoimmunity.

CDR1 and CDR2, looked up from the germline V gene, are SGHDT and YYEEEE. From the cysteine up to the phenylalanine, the CDR3 has a length of 15 residues. No DNA sequence is on record. Frequency shows this clonotype is medium-sized (0.01 to 0.1%); no count was noted. Its antigen remains undetermined. TRB rearrangements were amplified by multiplex PCR following a touch-down protocol, with the TRB-A and TRB-B primer pools mixed in one tube. Two consecutive PCR reactions with Phusion HS II polymerase added Illumina adapters and sample indices to the amplicons. After gel purification with the NucleoSpin Gel and PCR Clean-up kit, the amplicons were quantified by Qubit and checked for quality on an Agilent 2100 Bioanalyzer. Sequencing of the libraries was done on an Illumina MiSeq with paired-end, single-indexed, 600-cycle runs. The paper's processing steps were these. Alignment and assembly of TRB reads were performed with MiXCR version 2.1.12 and the default MiXCR reference library. Each unique CDR3 nucleotide sequence defined a clone, and only productive sequences with at least two reads were analysed. Alpha-parameterized diversity profiles (alpha 0 to 5), including the Shannon (alpha 1) and Simpson (alpha 2) indices, were computed with an R script to assess repertoire diversity. The tcR package was used to compute combinatorial TRB VJ usage, and cohorts were compared on this usage by principal component analysis with ade4. TCRbeta CDR3s were clustered with GLIPH on cohort pairs matched by age and read depth, and cluster frequencies were compared by Wilcoxon test. One entry per CDR3 protein sequence results from the TCRdb reprocessing of the reads, with DNA left out. The V and J calls follow TCRdb's processing rather than the paper's. The table for this sample shows some 4,000 distinct CDR3 sequences. The ten top clones hold approximately 10% of the sample.

Another study also made use of these data, one on T cell repertoires in aging, cancer and after chemotherapy. As that second study puts it: Six donor age groups were covered, ranging from 30 or younger up to 70 or older, and each group contained at least three individuals. TCR repertoires from healthy donor controls were recorded over periods of several months to years and showed clear clonal overlap between repeated samplings. In total, the full dataset held millions of TCR reads. Compared with age-matched healthy donors, untreated patients with hematological or solid cancers had significantly lower TCR diversity and higher clonality in blood. In healthy donors, the drop in TCR diversity with age came mainly from a loss of richness, whereas in cancer patients a loss of evenness also played a part. Median generation probability increased over the chemotherapy interval in both cancer cohorts, suggesting repertoire reconstitution through rebound thymic output. It was noted by the authors that conclusions about immunological memory after chemotherapy cannot be drawn from the repertoire data. To examine immunoaging and T cell reconstitution after chemotherapy, the study profiled TCR beta repertoires in peripheral blood from healthy donors and cancer patients. A cohort of under 250 cancer patients (approximately 90 with hematological and some 120 with solid cancers) was assembled, and under 100 healthy donors were included as a reference group. MiXCR versions 2.12 and 3.0.5 were used to process the TRB sequences. Repertoire metrics included Shannon diversity, evenness, clonality (one minus evenness), and alpha-parameterized diversity profiles from alpha 0 to 5. The IGoR algorithm was used to calculate generation probabilities of clones in the paired pre- and post-chemotherapy samples.

The sample consisted of peripheral blood. The chain links TRBV5-6 with TRBJ2-7; absent DNA, TCRdb's TRBD2 call cannot be checked. The receptor comes from a human donor in good health. The CDR3 reads CASSFLRDLTYEQYF.